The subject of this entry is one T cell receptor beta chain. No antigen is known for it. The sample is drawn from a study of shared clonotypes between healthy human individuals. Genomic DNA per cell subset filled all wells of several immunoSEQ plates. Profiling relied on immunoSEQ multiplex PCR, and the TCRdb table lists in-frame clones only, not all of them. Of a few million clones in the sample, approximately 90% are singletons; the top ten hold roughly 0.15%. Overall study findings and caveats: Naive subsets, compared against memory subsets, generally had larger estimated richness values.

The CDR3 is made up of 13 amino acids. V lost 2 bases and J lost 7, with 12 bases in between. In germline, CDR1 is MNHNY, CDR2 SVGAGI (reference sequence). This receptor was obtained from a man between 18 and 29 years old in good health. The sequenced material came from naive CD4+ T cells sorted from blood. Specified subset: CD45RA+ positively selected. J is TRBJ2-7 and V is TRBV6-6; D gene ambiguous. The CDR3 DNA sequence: TGTGCCAGCAGTTACCAACAACCCCCTGAGCAGTACTTC. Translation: CASSYQQPPEQYF.